A single T cell receptor beta chain is shown here with its context. Measured with immunoSEQ multiplex PCR; TCRdb has only the in-frame clones, and not every one. The table lists fewer than 300,000 clones, under 90% of them singletons. The sample belongs to a study of blood T cell repertoires in COVID-19. Trimming cost V 3 bases and J 6 bases; bases outside gene matches: 8. Germline values: CDR1 SGHVS, CDR2 FQNEAQ. The length of the CDR3 is 16 residues. The receptor comes from a woman aged 45-59 years who had recovered from COVID-19. The chain carries TRBV7-8 and TRBJ1-5, with TRBD1 matching over 10 bases. Source material: peripheral blood. CDR3 nucleotides: TGTGCCAGCAGCTTGAGAACGCGACAGGGGGCTCAGCCCCAGCATTTT. Protein product: CASSLRTRQGAQPQHF.